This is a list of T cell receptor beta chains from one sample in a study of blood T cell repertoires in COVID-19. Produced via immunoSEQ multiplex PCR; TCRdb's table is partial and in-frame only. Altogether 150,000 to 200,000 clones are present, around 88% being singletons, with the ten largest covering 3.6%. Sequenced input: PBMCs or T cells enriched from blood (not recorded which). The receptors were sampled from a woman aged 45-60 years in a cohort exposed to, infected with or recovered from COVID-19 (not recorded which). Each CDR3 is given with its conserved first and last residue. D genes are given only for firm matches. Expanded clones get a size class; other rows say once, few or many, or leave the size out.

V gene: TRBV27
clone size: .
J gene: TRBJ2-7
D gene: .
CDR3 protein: CASSFRGANYEQYF
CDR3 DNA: TGTGCCAGCAGTTTCAGGGGCGCGAATTACGAGCAGTACTTC

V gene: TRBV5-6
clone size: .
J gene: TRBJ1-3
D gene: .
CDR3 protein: CASSLAGWPGSGNTIYF
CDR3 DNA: TGTGCCAGCAGCTTGGCGGGGTGGCCGGGCTCTGGAAACACCATATATTTT

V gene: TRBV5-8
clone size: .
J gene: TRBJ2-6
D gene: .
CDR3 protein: CATRGSGANVLTF
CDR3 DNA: TGTGCCACTAGGGGGTCTGGGGCCAACGTCCTGACTTTC

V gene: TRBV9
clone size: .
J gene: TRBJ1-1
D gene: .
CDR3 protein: CASSQRLTIGNTEAFF
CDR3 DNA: TGTGCCAGCAGCCAAAGACTTACAATAGGGAACACTGAAGCTTTCTTT

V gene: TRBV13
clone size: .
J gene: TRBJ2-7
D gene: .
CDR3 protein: CASSLGTGLVDEQYF
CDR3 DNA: TGTGCCAGCAGCTTAGGAACGGGGTTAGTCGACGAGCAGTACTTC

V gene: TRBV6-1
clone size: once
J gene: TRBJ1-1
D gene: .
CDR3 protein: CASSERGTPRRNTEAFF
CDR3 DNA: TGTGCCAGCAGTGAAAGAGGGACACCCAGGCGAAACACTGAAGCTTTCTTT

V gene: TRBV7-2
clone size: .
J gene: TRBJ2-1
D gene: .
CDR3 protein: CASSLAGVIHEQFF
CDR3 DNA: TGTGCCAGCAGCTTAGCCGGGGTAATTCATGAGCAGTTCTTC

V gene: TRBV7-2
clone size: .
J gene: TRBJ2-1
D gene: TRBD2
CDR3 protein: CASSPSSGSSYNEQFF
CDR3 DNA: TGTGCCAGCAGCCCCTCCAGCGGGAGCTCCTACAATGAGCAGTTCTTC

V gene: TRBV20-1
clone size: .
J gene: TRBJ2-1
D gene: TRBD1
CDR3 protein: CSASSGTGGSNEQFF
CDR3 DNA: TGCAGTGCTAGTTCCGGGACAGGGGGATCCAATGAGCAGTTCTTC

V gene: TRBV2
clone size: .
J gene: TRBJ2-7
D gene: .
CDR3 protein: CASSERVSLEQYF
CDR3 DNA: TGTGCCAGCAGTGAACGGGTGAGTCTCGAGCAGTACTTC

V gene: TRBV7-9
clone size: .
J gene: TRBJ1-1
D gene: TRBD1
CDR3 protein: CASSFHTGGSGEAFF
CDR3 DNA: TGTGCCAGCAGCTTTCATACAGGGGGATCAGGTGAAGCTTTCTTT

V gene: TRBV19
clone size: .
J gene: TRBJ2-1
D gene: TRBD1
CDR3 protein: CASSMRWRQGIFNEQFF
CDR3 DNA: TGTGCCAGTAGTATGAGGTGGAGACAGGGGATTTTCAATGAGCAGTTCTTC

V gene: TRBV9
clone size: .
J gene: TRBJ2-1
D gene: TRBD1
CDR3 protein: CASSVARGPGNEQFF
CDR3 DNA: TGTGCCAGCAGCGTAGCGAGGGGGCCCGGGAATGAGCAGTTCTTC

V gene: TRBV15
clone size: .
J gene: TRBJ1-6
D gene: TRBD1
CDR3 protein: CATSEDRAWAPLHF
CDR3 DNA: TGTGCCACCAGCGAGGACAGGGCGTGGGCACCCCTCCACTTT

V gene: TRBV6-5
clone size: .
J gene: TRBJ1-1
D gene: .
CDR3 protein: CASSYSRRAGTEAFF
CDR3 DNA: TGTGCCAGCAGTTACTCGAGACGGGCGGGAACTGAAGCTTTCTTT

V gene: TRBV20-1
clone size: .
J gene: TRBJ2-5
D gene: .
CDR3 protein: CSARRVETQYF
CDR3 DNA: TGCAGTGCAAGAAGAGTCGAGACCCAGTACTTC

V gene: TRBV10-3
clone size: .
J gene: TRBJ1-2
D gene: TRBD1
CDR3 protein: CAISGGQVEGDGYTF
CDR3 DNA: TGTGCCATCAGTGGTGGACAGGTGGAAGGGGATGGCTACACCTTC

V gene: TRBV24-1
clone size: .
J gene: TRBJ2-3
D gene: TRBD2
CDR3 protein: CATGGGAGTDTQYF
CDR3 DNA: TGTGCCACCGGGGGAGGGGCCGGCACAGATACGCAGTATTTT

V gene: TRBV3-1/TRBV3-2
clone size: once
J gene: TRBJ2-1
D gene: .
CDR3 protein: CASSPLRRVSYNEQFF
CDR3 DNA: TGTGCCAGCAGCCCCCTTCGCAGGGTCTCCTACAATGAGCAGTTCTTC

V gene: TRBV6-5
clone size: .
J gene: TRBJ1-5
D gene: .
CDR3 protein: CASSYAGDSNQPQHF
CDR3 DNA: TGTGCCAGCAGTTACGCAGGGGATAGCAATCAGCCCCAGCATTTT

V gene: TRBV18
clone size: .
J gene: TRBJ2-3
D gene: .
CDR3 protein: CASSPPASNTDTQYF
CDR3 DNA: TGTGCCAGCTCACCACCGGCCTCAAACACAGATACGCAGTATTTT

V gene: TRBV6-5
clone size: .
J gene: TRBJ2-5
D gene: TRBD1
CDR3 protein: CASSYSQGAWETQYF
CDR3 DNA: TGTGCCAGCAGTTATTCGCAGGGGGCATGGGAGACCCAGTACTTC